This TCR beta chain was sequenced in a study of T-cell reconstitution after alpha-beta-depleted transplantation in children. Preparation of the TCRbeta library used unique molecular identifiers. TCRdb redid the calling of the PCR reads with MiXCR, one entry per CDR3 protein. The sample has about 980,000 distinct CDR3 sequences; around 30% are singletons. Germline V CDR1 and CDR2: MNHEY, SMNVEV (reference sequence). V dropped 10 bases and J dropped 4 bases, with 17 bases sitting between them. The CDR3 contains 14 residues. Findings and caveats of the study: The study reportedly traced alpha-beta T cells about two months after transplant to several hundred expanded graft clones.

With respect to this clonotype: Its antigen is still unknown.

The clonotype comes from a boy in the first two years of life who had a stem cell transplant for SCID, so the T cells may come from the graft donor. The rearrangement joins TRBV27 to TRBJ2-1, with D perhaps matching TRBD2 (6 bases). Material: PBMCs, mostly from graft donor cells, obtained 360 days after TCRalphabeta/CD19-depleted stem cell transplant. The CDR3 reads CATSRGNGYNEQFF. The CDR3 nucleotides are TGTGCCACCTCCCGGGGGAACGGTTACAATGAGCAGTTCTTC.